These 19 T cell receptor beta chains were all obtained from the same sample, sequenced in a study of shared clonotypes between healthy human individuals. Clones were read by immunoSEQ multiplex PCR, and TCRdb kept only the in-frame ones, dropping some. Altogether approximately 2,000,000 clones are present, 92% being singletons, with the ten largest covering around 0.35%. What was sequenced was naive CD4+ T cells from PBMCs. Subset indicated: CD45RA+ positively selected. These receptors were obtained from a man aged 18 to 29 in good health. Some clones in this sample may be carry-over from other donors' samples.

The V gene is TRBV2, the J gene TRBJ1-2; D is uncertain. Germline V gene lookup returns CDR1 SNHLY and CDR2 FYNNEI. The CDR3 is 13 amino acids. The V and J ends lost 7 bases and 8 bases respectively, with 17 bases between them. The CDR3 DNA reads TGTGCCAGCATTCTAGAAGGGCTGGGCGGCTACACCTTC. Translated, it gives CASILEGLGGYTF.

CDR3 DNA sequence: TGTGCCAGCAGCTTAGGTGTGGGGACTCAAGAGACCCAGTACTTC. Encoded protein: CASSLGVGTQETQYF. The V gene is TRBV7-3, the J gene TRBJ2-5; D is perhaps TRBD2 (6 bases). V dropped 2 bases and J dropped 2 bases, with 12 bases sitting between them. CDR3 length: 15 residues. The germline V gene encodes CDR1 SGHTA and CDR2 FQGTGA.

The genes are TRBV20-1 and TRBJ2-1; no reliable D call. V shed 0 bases and J shed 11 bases, with 2 bases lying between them. Germline CDR1 reads DFQATT; CDR2 reads SNEGSKA (reference sequence). The CDR3 covers 9 residues. CDR3: CSAREKQFF. For the CDR3, the DNA is TGCAGTGCTAGAGAGAAGCAGTTCTTC.

Notes on this clone: Within the sample, other DNA sequences also encode this same CDR3. The chain recombines TRBV7-2 with TRBJ2-2, with D hard to call. Germline V gives CDR1 SGHTA, CDR2 FQGNSA. The CDR3 consists of 15 residues. Trimming took off 1 base at V and 2 bases at J, with 8 bases between the two ends. CDR3 in DNA: TGTGCCAGCAGCTTAGGGCAGCTCAACACCGGGGAGCTGTTTTTT. It yields the protein CASSLGQLNTGELFF.

The chain uses TRBV19 and TRBJ2-7; D possibly matches TRBD1 or TRBD2 (5 bases each). CDR3 size: 16 residues. The germline CDR1 and CDR2 sequences are LNHDA and SQIVND (reference sequence). The V end was cut by 3 bases, the J end by 2 bases, with 17 bases between. The CDR3 nucleotides are TGTGCCAGTAGTATCGGGGCGCTCGGTTCAGCCTACGAGCAGTACTTC. Encoded protein: CASSIGALGSAYEQYF.

V is TRBV11-3 and J is TRBJ2-1; 7 bases fit TRBD2. Germline values: CDR1 SGHNT, CDR2 YENEEA. This CDR3 contains 15 residues. Unmatched junction bases numbered 4, after V lost 1 base and J lost 4 bases. CDR3 residues: CASSLGSGAYNEQFF. The CDR3 coding sequence is TGTGCCAGCAGCTTAGGGAGCGGGGCTTACAATGAGCAGTTCTTC.

Details on this clone: This same CDR3 is encoded by further DNA sequences in the sample. The CDR3 region has the DNA TGCGCCAGCAGCCCGGGGACTAGCGGAAACACCGGGGAGCTGTTTTTT. Its protein product is CASSPGTSGNTGELFF. This chain connects TRBV5-1 to TRBJ2-2; 11 bases fit TRBD2. The ends lost 4 bases at V and 2 bases at J; junction bases unmatched: 4. The CDR3 loop spans 16 amino acids. Germline V gene lookup returns CDR1 SGHRS and CDR2 YFSETQ.

J is TRBJ1-3 and V is TRBV5-1; TRBD1 aligns across 10 bases. CDR3 length: 16 amino acids. Germline values: CDR1 SGHRS, CDR2 YFSETQ. V lost 3 bases to trimming and J lost 3 bases; unmatched junction nucleotides: 6. CDR3 DNA: TGCGCCAGCAGCTCGGTCGGGACAGGGGTTGGAAACACCATATATTTT. It yields the protein CASSSVGTGVGNTIYF.

The J gene is TRBJ2-1, the V gene TRBV7-2; 8 nucleotides agree with TRBD1. The V gene end was trimmed by 5 bases and the J gene end by 10 bases; junction bases not matched to a gene: 7. Germline CDR1 reads SGHTA; CDR2 reads FQGNSA. CDR3 length: 13 residues. The CDR3 DNA reads as TGTGCCAGCAGCCGCGGACAGGGAAGGGAGCAGTTCTTC. This sequence encodes CASSRGQGREQFF. Based on the CDR3 plus reference TRBV7-2 and TRBJ2-1, the full variable domain is GAGVSQSPSNKVTEKGKDVELRCDPISGHTALYWYRQSLGQGLEFLIYFQGNSAPDKSGLPSDRFSAERTGGSVSTLTIQRTQQEDSAVYLCASSRGQGREQFFGPGTRLTVL.

The chain combines TRBV11-2 with TRBJ2-5; tentatively, D is TRBD1 (6 bases). Trimming removed 1 base at V and 2 bases at J, with 11 bases between. This CDR3 region has 15 residues. Germline lookup yields CDR1 SGHAT and CDR2 FQNNGV. DNA for the CDR3: TGTGCCAGCAGCTTAGTTGGACAGTTTCAAGAGACCCAGTACTTC. Residues: CASSLVGQFQETQYF.

The chain joins TRBV6-5 to TRBJ1-1, with TRBD1 identical over 7 bases. V was clipped by 6 bases and J by 0 bases; unmatched bases: 7. Looked up from germline, CDR1 is MNHEY and CDR2 is SVGAGI. CDR3 size: 15 residues. The chain's CDR3 is CASRVQGNVNTEAFF. DNA for the CDR3: TGTGCCAGCAGGGTACAGGGGAACGTGAACACTGAAGCTTTCTTT.

About this clone: Other DNA sequences within the sample encode an identical CDR3. The chain combines TRBV11-3 with TRBJ2-3, with 7 bases matching TRBD2. This CDR3 spans 14 amino acids. The V and J ends lost 0 bases and 3 bases, in that order; junction bases with no gene match: 0. Germline V gene data show CDR1 as SGHNT and CDR2 as YENEEA. The CDR3 DNA reads as TGTGCCAGCAGCTTAGAGGGAGGGACAGATACGCAGTATTTT. This gives the protein CASSLEGGTDTQYF.

This chain links TRBV23-1 with TRBJ1-5, with a possible D match to TRBD1 (5 bases). TRBV23-1 is given ORF status, its function remaining uncertain. The CDR3 has 14 residues. Trimming took 6 bases from V and 5 from J, leaving 14 bases between them. The CDR3 loop reads CASRQTETDQPQHF. CDR3 bases: TGCGCCAGCAGACAGACAGAGACTGATCAGCCCCAGCATTTT.

This clone was detected only once. CDR3 bases: TGTGCCAGCAGCCGCGGGACGCGGTACGAGCAGTACTTC. Translation: CASSRGTRYEQYF. This sequence joins TRBV14 and TRBJ2-7, with D perhaps matching TRBD2 (6 bases). The CDR3 sequence is 13 residues long. Looked up from germline, CDR1 is SGHDN and CDR2 is FVKESK. Trimming took 4 bases from V and 4 from J, leaving 11 bases between them. The entire variable domain, with the rest obtained from reference TRBV14 and TRBJ2-7, is as follows: EAGVTQFPSHSVIEKGQTVTLRCDPISGHDNLYWYRRVMGKEIKFLLHFVKESKQDESGMPNNRFLAERTGGTYSTLKVQPAELEDSGVYFCASSRGTRYEQYFGPGTRLTVT.

This clone has a handful of counts. V gene TRBV15 combines with J gene TRBJ1-2; no clear D gene. Per the germline V gene, CDR1 is LNHNV and CDR2 is YYDKDF (reference sequence). The CDR3 totals 16 residues. Trimming took 5 bases from V and 3 from J, leaving 19 bases between them. In DNA, the CDR3 is TGTGCCACCAGCGGATCAGTGGGCAGCTCTCACTATGGCTACACCTTC. Amino acids: CATSGSVGSSHYGYTF.

V is TRBV29-1 and J is TRBJ2-1, with D possibly being TRBD2 (6 bases). CDR1 and CDR2 from the germline V gene are SQVTM and ANQGSEA. The ends were cut back, 7 bases at V and 0 bases at J, with 16 bases in the middle. The CDR3 has 15 residues. CDR3 in amino acids: CSGVGGTFSYNEQFF. The DNA of the CDR3 is TGCAGCGGGGTTGGCGGGACCTTCTCCTACAATGAGCAGTTCTTC.

The rearrangement links TRBV6-5 to TRBJ1-2, with D unresolved. The CDR3 has 13 residues. V lost 6 bases, J lost 5 bases, and 13 bases lay in between. The V gene's germline CDR1 is MNHEY and CDR2 SVGAGI. The CDR3 sequence is CASRPTHGYGYTF. CDR3 DNA: TGTGCCAGCAGACCCACGCACGGGTATGGCTACACCTTC.

Details on this clone: This sample also contains other DNA sequences that code for the same CDR3. The chain joins TRBV9 to TRBJ2-2; D gene ambiguous. V was clipped by 0 bases and J by 2 bases, with 5 bases between them. The CDR3 is made up of 14 amino acids. Germline CDR1 is SGDLS and CDR2 is YYNGEE. The DNA for the CDR3 is TGTGCCAGCAGCGTAGTCGGAAACACCGGGGAGCTGTTTTTT. It is translated as CASSVVGNTGELFF.

The V gene is TRBV4-3, the J gene TRBJ2-7; TRBD2 matches 7 bases. Germline V gene sequence: CDR1 LGHNA, CDR2 YSLEER. This CDR3 spans 16 amino acids. The V gene end was trimmed by 1 base and the J gene end by 2 bases; junction bases not matched to a gene: 8. The chain's CDR3 is CASSQVGAGEAYEQYF. The CDR3 DNA sequence: TGCGCCAGCAGCCAAGTAGGGGCGGGGGAAGCCTACGAGCAGTACTTC.